This T cell receptor (beta chain) stems from a study of control samples from healthy donors and cancer patients. The assay was immunoSEQ multiplex PCR, and TCRdb's table has in-frame clones only and misses some. Found here are roughly 95,000 clones, 92% of them singletons; the top ten hold 3%. Sequenced: blood. This TCR was sampled from a human donor in good health. The donor label of this sample is uncertain.

The CDR3 protein is CATSAPGSTDTQYF. CDR3 nucleotide sequence: TGTGCCACCAGTGCGCCAGGGAGTACGGATACGCAGTATTTT. V is TRBV24-1 and J is TRBJ2-3, with D tentatively TRBD1 or TRBD2 (5 bases each). Trimming left V 5 bases short and J 6 bases short, with 14 bases between. The CDR3 has 14 residues. The germline gives CDR1 KGHDR, CDR2 SFDVKD.